This T cell receptor beta chain originates from a study of cytomegalovirus exposure and HLA in healthy donors. Germline V gene lookup returns CDR1 SGDLS and CDR2 YYNGEE. The J segment lost 1 base and the V segment lost 0 bases, leaving 4 bases of the junction unmatched. This CDR3 region has 15 residues. Primers: 60 Vbeta forward and 13 Jbeta reverse. Produced via immunoSEQ multiplex PCR; TCRdb's table is partial and in-frame only. This repertoire includes tens of thousands of clones. The study, taken as a whole, reports: It was reported in a later analysis that an Asian-associated ancestry cluster showed fewer N-insertions than the approximately 700-donor mean. Rates of TCR association differed by HLA locus in a later analysis, with DRB1 highest and HLA-C lowest. Rare sequences made up most TCRs, while some public TCRs were found in many donors. In vitro confirmation showed a few CMV-associated chains to be CMV antigen specific.

For this clone: Antigen unknown.

The receptor comes from a man aged 25-45 years in good health and CMV-seropositive. The specimen sequenced was PBMCs. The V call is TRBV9, the J call TRBJ2-7, with TRBD1 matching over 7 bases. The CDR3 sequence is CASSVGTGVSYEQYF. CDR3 DNA: TGTGCCAGCAGCGTAGGAACAGGGGTGTCCTACGAGCAGTACTTC.